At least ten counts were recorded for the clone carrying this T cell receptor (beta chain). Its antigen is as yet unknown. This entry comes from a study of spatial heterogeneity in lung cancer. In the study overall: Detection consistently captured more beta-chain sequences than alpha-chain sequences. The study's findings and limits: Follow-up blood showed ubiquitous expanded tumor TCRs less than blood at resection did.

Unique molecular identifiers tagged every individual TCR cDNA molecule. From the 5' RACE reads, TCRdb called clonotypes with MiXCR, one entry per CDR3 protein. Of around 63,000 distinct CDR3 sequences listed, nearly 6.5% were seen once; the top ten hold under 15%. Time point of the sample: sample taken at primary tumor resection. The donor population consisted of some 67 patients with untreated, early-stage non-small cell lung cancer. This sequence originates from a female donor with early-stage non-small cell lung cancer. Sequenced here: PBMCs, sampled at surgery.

CDR3 sequence reads: CASSRSGTSGSYEQYF. Here the CDR3 DNA reads TGTGCCAGCAGCCGTTCCGGGACTAGCGGGTCCTACGAGCAGTACTTC. This chain links TRBV7-3 with TRBJ2-7; 12 bases match TRBD2. From germline, CDR1 is SGHTA and CDR2 FQGTGA. V shed 5 bases, J shed 1 base, and the junction held 6 bases outside the gene matches. This CDR3 has 16 residues.